This TCR beta chain appears in the sequencing data of a study of blood T cell repertoires in COVID-19 (dated by TCRdb to the early 2020s). Background on the whole study: Samples from collaborators originated in the United States, Italy and Spain and spanned both the acute and convalescent phases of COVID-19. The material from the prospective study consisted of cDNA or gDNA derived from T cells, B-cell-depleted T cells, or PBMCs. Deeply sampled blood TCRbeta repertoires from subjects exposed to, actively infected with, or recovered from COVID-19 were included in the dataset. A freely available public database, intended as a resource for researchers studying the immune response to SARS-CoV-2, is where the repertoires were released. The samples were drawn from the first 160 participants of the ongoing ImmuneRACE study and from roughly 1,300 subjects provided by 6 global collaborators. The sample metadata nearly always contained a de-identified subject ID, COVID-19 status, age in years and sex. Where HLA class I and class II types were available, the types were taken from metadata supplied by the sample provider, not from assay-based typing. Results and caveats for the whole study, not just this receptor: How much clinical and demographic metadata was included differed by source and by participant, and the metadata was provided uncurated.

TCRbeta CDR3 regions were amplified from genomic DNA using the immunoSEQ Assay, a bias-controlled multiplex PCR. As for the original processing: The number of nucleated cells in each sample was estimated from the amplification of reference gene primers within the assay. Sequence reads were collapsed and filtered to measure the absolute abundance of every unique TCRbeta CDR3 rearrangement. For each sample, productive Simpson clonality was calculated as the square root of Simpson's diversity index over productive rearrangements. TCRdb retrieved this table from immuneACCESS and kept in-frame rearrangements only. Not all clones are present; in checked studies, unresolved V genes account for under half, and no reason is known for the remainder. V, J and clone size are taken as reported in that table, and D and trimming were inferred from the DNA itself. The sample table holds approximately 250,000 clones, of which roughly four fifths were seen once. The ten largest clones take up approximately 15% of the sample.

Trimming costs V 2 bases and J 7 bases, and their ends lie 11 bases apart. Taken from cysteine to phenylalanine, the CDR3 has 13 residues. Only the CDR3 DNA stays, 39 bases, in frame from base 1. The germline V gene supplies CDR1 LGHNT and CDR2 FRNRAP. About this clone itself: Its antigen has not been determined. No clone much larger than this one lies a single base away; base qualities are absent.

Enrolling through a virtual design, the prospective study's participants ranged in age from about 18 to 89 years and lived across roughly 23 United States geographic areas. Cohort assignment in the prospective study relied on participant-reported clinical history from a screening survey and a study questionnaire. Recovered participants in ImmuneRACE Cohort 3 were defined as having two consecutive negative NP/OP PCR tests, clearance from a healthcare professional, or resolution of symptoms. In the prospective study, mobile phlebotomists collected whole blood, serum and a nasopharyngeal or oropharyngeal swab from each participant. Participants in the prospective study had the option to provide additional blood draws and questionnaires over a roughly 2-month period. Blood samples from the prospective study were shipped frozen or at room temperature prior to DNA extraction.

The specimen sequenced was PBMCs or T cells enriched from blood (not recorded which). The sequence links TRBV12-5 to TRBJ2-5, with an unclear D gene assignment. The sequence was collected from a man in his forties who had recovered from COVID-19. The nucleotides read TGTGCTAGTGGTTTGCTGCCGATCGGGACCCAGTACTTC. Translated, it reads CASGLLPIGTQYF.